The present T cell receptor beta chain was sequenced within a study of regulatory T cells. Note on this clone: Antigen: not known.

The PCR used 52 TRBV and 13 TRBJ primers. The data were produced by immunoSEQ multiplex PCR, yet TCRdb's version contains in-frame clones alone and is incomplete. The table has about 3,400 clones, about 94% seen once. Whole-study findings and limits: Compared with controls, patient regulatory T-cell samples yielded roughly tenfold fewer unique productive reads. CD3G-deficient patients' regulatory T cells showed reduced Shannon diversity versus autologous conventional CD4+ and control regulatory cells. Regulatory T cells showed the strongest V-J pair restriction and V/J gene skewing among patient repertoires.

In germline, CDR1 is LNHDA, CDR2 SQIVND (reference sequence). V lost 3 bases, J lost 5 bases, and 10 bases lay in between. The CDR3 is 13 amino acids. The chain couples TRBV19 to TRBJ1-1; no reliable D call. Sequencing used CD4+ Tregs sorted from blood. The TCR comes from a person aged 18-30 years with CD3G deficiency. The CDR3 DNA follows: TGTGCCAGTAGTATGGTACACAGAACTGAAGCTTTCTTT. This translates into CASSMVHRTEAFF.